These 19 T cell receptor beta chains came from one sample sequenced in a study of OX40 agonist ivuxolimab in advanced cancers. Sequencing used immunoSEQ multiplex PCR; TCRdb keeps in-frame clones, though not all of them. In the table there are 95,000 to 100,000 clones, roughly 80% of which are singletons. Here the sequenced sample was CD4+ or CD8+ T cells sorted from blood, taken in a trial of the OX40 agonist ivuxolimab. All receptors come from an adult with an advanced solid tumor such as melanoma, head and neck, liver or kidney cancer.

V usage is TRBV28 and J usage is TRBJ2-7; 7 bases are a match to TRBD2. This CDR3 contains 15 residues. V trimming: 6 bases; J trimming: 3 bases; junction bases outside the gene matches: 11. The V gene's germline CDR1 is MDHEN and CDR2 SYDVKM. CDR3 coding DNA: TGTGCCAGCAGCCCAGGGAGTGGCGGGAGCTACGAGCAGTACTTC. It translates to CASSPGSGGSYEQYF.

The chain recombines TRBV18 with TRBJ1-1; weak D call: TRBD1 (5 bases). The germline V gene has CDR1 KGHSH and CDR2 LQKENI. V lost 0 bases, J lost 0 bases, and 8 bases lay in between. CDR3 length: 15 residues. The CDR3 protein is CASSPPGPLNTEAFF. CDR3 DNA: TGTGCCAGCTCACCACCGGGACCCCTGAACACTGAAGCTTTCTTT.

This chain links TRBV19 with TRBJ1-5; a possible D gene is TRBD1 (6 bases). The germline V gene has CDR1 LNHDA and CDR2 SQIVND (reference sequence). Trimming shortened V by 5 bases and J by 4 bases, and 18 bases separated the two germline ends. The CDR3 is made up of 16 amino acids. The CDR3 loop reads CASSSGAHEGNQPQHF. Here the CDR3 DNA reads TGTGCCAGTAGTTCGGGGGCCCACGAGGGGAATCAGCCCCAGCATTTT. Full variable domain (remainder filled in from reference TRBV19 and TRBJ1-5): DGGITQSPKYLFRKEGQNVTLSCEQNLNHDAMYWYRQDPGQGLRLIYYSQIVNDFQKGDIAEGYSVSREKKESFPLTVTSAQKNPTAFYLCASSSGAHEGNQPQHFGDGTRLSIL.

In regard to this clone: Other nucleotide sequences from this sample produce the same CDR3. This chain links TRBV19 with TRBJ2-3; D unclear. The V gene's germline CDR1 is LNHDA and CDR2 SQIVND (reference sequence). Trimming cost V 5 bases and J 2 bases, with 8 bases left between them. The CDR3 extends over 13 amino acids. CDR3 sequence reads: CASSLSYTDTQYF. CDR3 nucleotide sequence: TGTGCCAGTAGTCTTTCCTACACAGATACGCAGTATTTT.

This sequence joins TRBV4-3 and TRBJ2-7; D is tentatively TRBD1 or TRBD2 (6 bases each). The V gene's germline CDR1 is LGHNA and CDR2 YSLEER. V was trimmed by 0 bases and J by 0 bases, leaving 12 bases between them. The CDR3 is 16 amino acids. This CDR3 is CASSQDRRGSSYEQYF. The CDR3 DNA reads TGCGCCAGCAGCCAAGATCGGAGGGGGAGCTCCTACGAGCAGTACTTC.

This chain joins TRBV30 and TRBJ1-3; no clear D. The CDR3 is 11 amino acids. Germline CDR1 and CDR2: GTSNPN and SVGIG (reference sequence). Between the trimmed V and J ends, which lost 1 base and 4 bases, there was a span of 2 bases. CDR3 sequence: CAWSEGNTIYF. In nucleotides, the CDR3 is TGTGCCTGGAGTGAGGGAAACACCATATATTTT.

This rearrangement joins TRBV18 to TRBJ2-1; D call uncertain. Germline V gene lookup returns CDR1 KGHSH and CDR2 LQKENI. This CDR3 comprises 14 residues. V was cut by 1 base and J by 5 bases, with 9 bases left in between. The CDR3 is CASSPQKGNNEQFF. The CDR3 coding sequence is TGTGCCAGCTCACCACAGAAAGGGAACAATGAGCAGTTCTTC.

This clone showed up just once. V gene TRBV18 combines with J gene TRBJ2-5; 11 bases fit TRBD2. The CDR3 length is 16 residues. CDR1 is KGHSH, CDR2 LQKENI, per germline. V trimming: 6 bases; J trimming: 5 bases; junction bases outside the gene matches: 11. The CDR3 nucleotides are TGTGCCAGCTCGCAATTGACTAGCGGGACGGCTGAGACCCAGTACTTC. It translates to CASSQLTSGTAETQYF.

The rearrangement joins TRBV19 to TRBJ1-6, with D perhaps TRBD1 (6 bases). The CDR3 totals 14 residues. Trimming took off 5 bases at V and 8 bases at J, with 13 bases between the two ends. Per the germline V gene, CDR1 is LNHDA and CDR2 is SQIVND (reference sequence). The CDR3 DNA follows: TGTGCCAGTAGTTACGGGGGCTCGGATTCACCCCTCCACTTT. This translates into CASSYGGSDSPLHF.

V is TRBV28 and J is TRBJ2-7; 12 bases match TRBD1. The germline CDR1 and CDR2 sequences are MDHEN and SYDVKM. The CDR3 has 16 residues. Trimming removed 2 bases from V and 5 bases from J; junction bases left unmatched: 7. CDR3 nucleotide sequence: TGTGCCAGCAGTTTAGGGACCGGGACAGGGGGCGACGAGCAGTACTTC. Translating it yields CASSLGTGTGGDEQYF.

The chain couples TRBV4-2 to TRBJ2-1; 15 bases agree with TRBD2. The germline CDR1 and CDR2 sequences are LGHNA and YNFKEQ. CDR3 length: 17 residues. Losses at the gene ends were 7 bases for V and 5 bases for J; bases not matched to a gene: 9. The DNA of the CDR3 is TGTGCCAGCACAAAGGGGGGGACTAGCGGGGGGCACAATGAGCAGTTCTTC. This codes for CASTKGGTSGGHNEQFF.

This chain links TRBV29-1 with TRBJ1-1; tentative D call: TRBD1 (5 bases). V was cut by 4 bases and J by 1 base, with 10 bases left in between. CDR3 length: 13 amino acids. CDR1 and CDR2 from the germline V gene are SQVTM and ANQGSEA. The CDR3 DNA reads as TGCAGCGTTGGGAGGGGCCAGAACACTGAAGCTTTCTTT. Translating it yields CSVGRGQNTEAFF.

The chain carries TRBV28 and TRBJ1-5; no firm D call. The CDR3 loop spans 10 amino acids. Trimming took off 6 bases at V and 7 bases at J, with 4 bases between the two ends. Germline CDR1 is MDHEN and CDR2 is SYDVKM. The CDR3 DNA reads TGTGCCAGCAGCACCCAGCCCCAGCATTTT. This translates into CASSTQPQHF.

The chain joins TRBV5-1 to TRBJ2-1; 7 bases line up with TRBD2. The trim removed 0 bases at V and 0 bases at J, leaving 3 bases unmatched. The CDR3 contains 16 residues. Germline V lookup: CDR1 SGHRS, CDR2 YFSETQ. The CDR3 nucleotides read TGCGCCAGCAGCTTGGGGCGGGAGAGCTCCTACAATGAGCAGTTCTTC. Encoded protein: CASSLGRESSYNEQFF.

The V and J genes are TRBV6-5 and TRBJ2-2; D might be TRBD2 (5 bases). The CDR3 covers 12 residues. Per the germline V gene, CDR1 is MNHEY and CDR2 is SVGAGI. The V and J ends lost 10 bases and 8 bases respectively, with 14 bases between them. The CDR3 DNA is TGTGCCACGCGGGCCGGAGGTGGGGAGCTGTTTTTT. The encoded protein is CATRAGGGELFF.

This chain joins TRBV19 and TRBJ2-2; 11 nucleotides line up with TRBD2. There are 16 residues in the CDR3. Germline V gene data show CDR1 as LNHDA and CDR2 as SQIVND (reference sequence). V trimming: 3 bases; J trimming: 7 bases; junction bases outside the gene matches: 7. This CDR3 reads CASSIRLAGRVGELFF. The CDR3 bases are TGTGCCAGTAGTATTCGACTAGCGGGAAGGGTCGGGGAGCTGTTTTTT.

A few counts support this clone. CDR3 sequence reads: CASSQGMNNEQFF. The CDR3 DNA follows: TGCGCCAGCAGCCAAGGGATGAACAATGAGCAGTTCTTC. The chain has TRBV4-1 and TRBJ2-1; no definite D call. The germline CDR1 and CDR2 sequences are MGHRA and YSYEKL. The CDR3 consists of 13 residues. V was clipped by 1 base and J by 5 bases, with 6 bases between them.

V is TRBV4-3 and J is TRBJ1-6; 7 bases line up with TRBD1. V shed 0 bases, J shed 0 bases, and the junction held 11 bases outside the gene matches. This CDR3 comprises 20 residues. Germline V gene data show CDR1 as LGHNA and CDR2 as YSLEER. The DNA of the CDR3 is TGCGCCAGCAGCCAAGATCGAGCAGGGGGGGGCGCCTCCTATAATTCACCCCTCCACTTT. This gives the protein CASSQDRAGGGASYNSPLHF.

This chain uses TRBV7-9 with TRBJ1-1, with D unresolved. V lost 4 bases to trimming and J lost 0 bases, with 12 bases between them. Germline V gives CDR1 SEHNR, CDR2 FQNEAQ (reference sequence). CDR3 length: 15 residues. The CDR3 loop is CASSYTVRMNTEAFF. In DNA, the CDR3 is TGTGCCAGCAGCTACACAGTAAGAATGAACACTGAAGCTTTCTTT.